The present entry profiles one T cell receptor (beta chain) with its context. Antigen: not known. Sequencing used immunoSEQ multiplex PCR; TCRdb keeps in-frame clones, though not all of them. The table lists about 9,800 clones, approximately 45% of them singletons, with roughly 3.8% in the top ten. The data belong to a study of T cells in localized non-small cell lung cancer. General study results and limits: Within adjacent lung there appeared a median approximately 59 of the top 100 tumor clones. Uninvolved adjacent lung showed the highest T cell clonality, exceeding tumor.

Germline CDR1 KGHSH, CDR2 LQKENI. The V segment lost 4 bases and the J segment 4 bases; nucleotides outside the gene matches: 8. This CDR3 spans 16 amino acids. Here the sequenced sample was lymph node tissue, taken before any cancer treatment. The rearrangement uses TRBV18 and TRBJ2-3; TRBD1 matches 10 bases. The receptor was isolated from a woman aged 35 to 69 with stage I lung adenocarcinoma. The CDR3 nucleotides are TGTGCCAGCTCACGACGGGACAGGGGAAGCGCAGATACGCAGTATTTT. Translation: CASSRRDRGSADTQYF.